These 29 T cell receptor beta chains were sequenced from one sample in a study of CD8 T cells in ankylosing spondylitis. Study-level points and caveats: A TCR beta motif made of eight highly homologous variants seemed typical of ankylosing spondylitis blood.

A single record per CDR3 protein comes from TCRdb applying MiXCR to the 5' RACE reads. The table lists approximately 520,000 distinct CDR3 sequences, roughly 5% of them singletons. These TCRs' antigens remain unknown. Sample: blood, either unsorted or a sorted T cell fraction (not recorded which). These receptors all stem from a male donor with ankylosing spondylitis.

The chain employs TRBV5-1 and TRBJ2-6, with a weak D call TRBD1 (6 bases). Per the germline V gene, CDR1 is SGHRS and CDR2 is YFSETQ. Trimming shortened V by 4 bases and J by 4 bases, and 21 bases separated the two germline ends. This CDR3 comprises 18 residues. CDR3 amino acids: CASSTGQIGNSGANVLTF. CDR3 bases: TGCGCCAGCAGCACCGGACAGATAGGTAACTCCGGGGCCAACGTCCTGACTTTC.

This clonotype was recorded many times. The CDR3 is CASSLITGGLFYEQYF. The CDR3 nucleotides are TGTGCCAGCAGTTTAATAACGGGGGGCCTCTTCTACGAGCAGTACTTC. The J gene is TRBJ2-7, the V gene TRBV12-3 or TRBV12-4; D may be TRBD2 (7 bases). CDR3 length: 16 residues. V was trimmed by 2 bases and J by 3 bases, leaving 17 bases between them.

In its sample, this clonotype was seen many times. The chain combines TRBV28 with TRBJ2-3; D remains unclear. The length of the CDR3 is 13 residues. V was clipped by 7 bases and J by 0 bases, with 8 bases between them. CDR1 is MDHEN and CDR2 is SYDVKM in the germline V gene. In DNA, the CDR3 is TGTGCCAGCATATCCTTTAGCACAGATACGCAGTATTTT. The encoded protein is CASISFSTDTQYF.

The J gene is TRBJ2-5, the V gene TRBV12-5, with 12 bases matching TRBD2. CDR1 and CDR2 (germline): LGHNT, FRNRAP. Trimming at V came to 1 base and at J to 4 bases, leaving 10 bases not matched to a gene. CDR3 length: 18 amino acids. CDR3 protein: CASGLARRLAGVGETQYF. The CDR3 region has the DNA TGTGCTAGTGGTTTGGCCAGAAGACTAGCGGGAGTTGGAGAGACCCAGTACTTC.

Ten or more counts support this clonotype. This chain connects TRBV29-1 to TRBJ2-1; 14 bases line up with TRBD2. The length of the CDR3 is 19 residues. Trimming took 0 bases from V and 12 from J; bases not matched to a gene: 19. Germline V gene lookup returns CDR1 SQVTM and CDR2 ANQGSEA. The CDR3 region is CSVEDQIETSGRAGLGQFF. CDR3 nucleotide sequence: TGCAGCGTTGAAGATCAGATAGAGACTAGCGGGAGGGCCGGTCTAGGGCAGTTCTTC.

This clonotype was seen ten or more times. This chain uses TRBV7-9 with TRBJ2-1; TRBD1 agrees at 8 bases. CDR3 length: 16 residues. CDR1 is SEHNR and CDR2 is FQNEAQ in the germline V gene (reference sequence). V was pared by 5 bases and J by 7 bases, with 13 bases of the junction left unmatched. CDR3 bases: TGTGCCAGCAGCCGCCAGGGGGCGGGTATCCGAAATGAGCAGTTCTTC. As protein: CASSRQGAGIRNEQFF.

This clonotype was recorded at least ten times. The CDR3 region is CASSLDSEETQYF. CDR3 DNA sequence: TGCGCCAGCAGCTTGGATAGCGAAGAGACCCAGTACTTC. The genes are TRBV5-1 and TRBJ2-5, with D possibly TRBD2 on 5 matching bases. The CDR3 totals 13 residues. Germline V gene lookup returns CDR1 SGHRS and CDR2 YFSETQ. V lost 0 bases, J lost 3 bases, and 6 bases lay in between.

This clonotype showed up many times. The V gene is TRBV29-1, the J gene TRBJ2-3; possible D gene TRBD2, 5 bases. V was pared by 3 bases and J by 2 bases, with 12 bases between. This CDR3 comprises 14 residues. Germline values: CDR1 SQVTM, CDR2 ANQGSEA. Here the CDR3 DNA reads TGCAGCGTTGAGAGGGCGGAACTCACAGATACGCAGTATTTT. Translation: CSVERAELTDTQYF.

At least ten counts were recorded for this clonotype. This chain joins TRBV10-3 and TRBJ1-2; 10 bases are shared with TRBD1. Germline CDR1 and CDR2: ENHRY and SYGVKD. After removal of 3 bases from V and 6 bases from J, the junction contained 7 bases not matched to a gene. The CDR3 totals 15 residues. CDR3 region: CAISDLGQGGDGYTF. The DNA of the CDR3 is TGTGCCATCAGTGATTTAGGACAGGGGGGAGATGGCTACACCTTC.

This clonotype came up a few times. The chain joins TRBV11-2 to TRBJ2-2; 10 positions match TRBD2. Germline CDR1 reads SGHAT; CDR2 reads FQNNGV. The CDR3 has 16 amino acids. The trim removed 5 bases at V and 3 bases at J, leaving 6 bases unmatched. DNA of the CDR3: TGTGCCAGCAGCCCCCTCCTAGCGGGAGACACCGGGGAGCTGTTTTTT. It codes for CASSPLLAGDTGELFF.

This clonotype was counted many times. V gene TRBV18 combines with J gene TRBJ2-5, with D tentatively TRBD2 (6 bases). From germline, CDR1 is KGHSH and CDR2 LQKENI. Trimming stripped 1 base from V and 2 bases from J, with 11 bases between. The CDR3 is 15 residues long. The CDR3 DNA reads TGTGCCAGCTCACCACTCTTGGGGGGACAAGAGACCCAGTACTTC. It encodes CASSPLLGGQETQYF.

This clonotype was seen repeatedly, ten times or more. V is TRBV5-1 and J is TRBJ1-5; 8 bases agree with TRBD1. The CDR3 has 14 residues. The V gene end was trimmed by 3 bases and the J gene end by 5 bases; junction bases not matched to a gene: 4. Germline loops: CDR1 SGHRS, CDR2 YFSETQ. The CDR3, as DNA: TGCGCCAGCAGCTCTGGACAGGGAGATCAGCCCCAGCATTTT. Amino acid sequence: CASSSGQGDQPQHF.

Many counts were recorded for this clonotype. The V and J genes are TRBV20-1 and TRBJ2-3; D may be TRBD2 (5 bases). The CDR3 spans 15 residues. Germline CDR1 and CDR2: DFQATT and SNEGSKA (reference sequence). Trimming stripped 7 bases from V and 0 bases from J, with 17 bases between. CDR3 coding DNA: TGCAGTGTCCCGAACCGGGGATCTAGCACAGATACGCAGTATTTT. This gives the protein CSVPNRGSSTDTQYF.

There are many counts of this clonotype. This chain joins TRBV20-1 and TRBJ1-2; D is perhaps TRBD1 (5 bases). Trimming cost V 6 bases and J 0 bases, with 11 bases left between them. CDR3 length equals 13 residues. Germline values: CDR1 DFQATT, CDR2 SNEGSKA (reference sequence). CDR3 amino acids: CSATVSANYGYTF. The CDR3 nucleotides are TGCAGTGCGACAGTATCGGCTAACTATGGCTACACCTTC.

There are many counts of this clonotype. The chain combines TRBV27 with TRBJ1-6, with a tentative D call TRBD1 (5 bases). CDR3 length equals 15 residues. The germline V gene encodes CDR1 MNHEY and CDR2 SMNVEV (reference sequence). Trimming left V 6 bases short and J 1 base short, with 10 bases between. The DNA of the CDR3 is TGTGCCAGCAGCCTCGGGGGATCCTATAATTCACCCCTCCACTTT. Its protein is CASSLGGSYNSPLHF.

The table lists this clonotype with many counts. J is TRBJ2-7 and V is TRBV28, with D hard to call. V was cut by 5 bases and J by 4 bases, with 15 bases left in between. This CDR3 contains 14 residues. Germline V gene data show CDR1 as MDHEN and CDR2 as SYDVKM. CDR3 sequence: CASSPPQERYEQYF. The CDR3 DNA reads TGTGCCAGCAGTCCCCCCCAAGAAAGGTACGAGCAGTACTTC.

This clonotype was seen ten or more times. The chain carries TRBV6-1 and TRBJ1-3; TRBD1 matches at 8 bases. Unmatched junction bases numbered 6, after V lost 6 bases and J lost 8 bases. Germline assignment: CDR1 MNHNS and CDR2 SASEGT. This CDR3 spans 13 amino acids. The CDR3 DNA reads TGTGCCAGCAGGCCCGGGACAGGCCACACCATATATTTT. It is translated as CASRPGTGHTIYF.

This clonotype was seen many times. The rearrangement uses TRBV28 and TRBJ2-3, with a possible D match to TRBD1 (6 bases). The V gene's germline CDR1 is MDHEN and CDR2 SYDVKM. Trimming stripped 3 bases from V and 2 bases from J, with 18 bases between. This CDR3 spans 17 amino acids. The CDR3 DNA reads as TGTGCCAGCAGTTTTGGTCGAAGGGACATTTTCACAGATACGCAGTATTTT. It is translated as CASSFGRRDIFTDTQYF.

This clonotype occurred many times. The rearrangement joins TRBV7-9 to TRBJ1-1; D perhaps matches TRBD1 (5 bases). The CDR3 length is 14 residues. Trimming removed 2 bases at V and 7 bases at J, with 14 bases between. CDR1 and CDR2 from the germline V gene are SEHNR and FQNEAQ (reference sequence). As DNA, the CDR3 is TGTGCCAGCAGCTTAATGGGGACGGTAGATGAAGCTTTCTTT. Amino acid sequence: CASSLMGTVDEAFF.

This clonotype showed up many times. The chain carries TRBV7-9 and TRBJ2-5; 10 positions agree with TRBD2. V was clipped by 3 bases and J by 2 bases; unmatched bases: 3. CDR3 length: 15 residues. Per the germline V gene, CDR1 is SEHNR and CDR2 is FQNEAQ (reference sequence). CDR3 region: CASSFRAGGQETQYF. In nucleotides, the CDR3 is TGTGCCAGCAGCTTCCGAGCGGGAGGGCAAGAGACCCAGTACTTC.

In this sample, this clonotype turned up many times. J is TRBJ1-6 and V is TRBV7-9; D call uncertain. The CDR3 spans 13 residues. Germline CDR1 reads SEHNR; CDR2 reads FQNEAQ (reference sequence). V gave up 4 bases and J gave up 7 bases, with 8 bases separating them. The CDR3 DNA reads as TGTGCCAGCAGCTCGGAGGAGAATTCACCCCTCCACTTT. It is translated as CASSSEENSPLHF.

This clonotype was observed a handful of times. This chain joins TRBV11-2 and TRBJ2-5, with D tentatively TRBD1 or TRBD2 (5 bases each). From germline, CDR1 is SGHAT and CDR2 FQNNGV. The CDR3 is made up of 14 amino acids. Between the trimmed V and J ends, which lost 8 bases and 5 bases, there was a span of 18 bases. CDR3 bases: TGTGCCAGCTCTTGGAACGGGGCAGGGGAGACCCAGTACTTC. Its translation: CASSWNGAGETQYF.

This clonotype has at least ten counts. The V gene is TRBV29-1, the J gene TRBJ1-1, with D perhaps TRBD1 (6 bases). Germline V gene data show CDR1 as SQVTM and CDR2 as ANQGSEA. Trimming removed 7 bases from V and 2 bases from J, with 11 bases in between. There are 12 residues in the CDR3. CDR3 amino acids: CSGKGGNTEAFF. The CDR3, as DNA: TGCAGCGGGAAAGGGGGTAACACTGAAGCTTTCTTT.

This clonotype was detected a few times. The J gene is TRBJ1-1, the V gene TRBV20-1, with TRBD1 matching over 7 bases. J gave up 5 bases and V 6 bases, and 12 bases lay outside the gene matches. The CDR3 is 14 residues long. The germline CDR1 and CDR2 sequences are DFQATT and SNEGSKA (reference sequence). CDR3 amino acids: CSAESQGVGTEAFF. In DNA, the CDR3 is TGCAGTGCGGAATCGCAGGGGGTGGGGACTGAAGCTTTCTTT.

This clonotype was detected many times. The rearrangement joins TRBV5-1 to TRBJ2-7, with TRBD2 as a possible D gene (5 bases). V lost 2 bases and J 5 bases, leaving 17 bases between the germline ends. Per the germline V gene, CDR1 is SGHRS and CDR2 is YFSETQ. The CDR3 is 15 amino acids. The CDR3 spells CASSFGGEWVNEQYF. CDR3 coding DNA: TGCGCCAGCAGCTTTGGTGGGGAGTGGGTCAACGAGCAGTACTTC.

V usage is TRBV5-5 and J usage is TRBJ2-1, with D unresolved. The length of the CDR3 is 15 residues. CDR1 is SGHKS, CDR2 YYEKEE, per germline (reference sequence). Deletions cut 4 bases from V and 2 bases from J, with 13 bases between. CDR3 sequence (DNA): TGTGCCAGCAGCCGGGCTCTGGAAGCCTACAATGAGCAGTTCTTC. Amino acid sequence: CASSRALEAYNEQFF.

This clonotype has a count of ten or more. The CDR3 DNA sequence: TGCAGTGCTGCCCCCTACCGGGACAGTAGCTCCTACGAGCAGTACTTC. Translated: CSAAPYRDSSSYEQYF. The chain joins TRBV20-1 to TRBJ2-7, with TRBD1 identical over 7 bases. This CDR3 is 16 amino acids long. Germline loops: CDR1 DFQATT, CDR2 SNEGSKA (reference sequence). Unmatched junction bases numbered 13, after V lost 5 bases and J lost 0 bases.

This chain uses TRBV5-1 with TRBJ2-6; possible D gene TRBD1, 6 bases. V gave up 0 bases and J gave up 10 bases, with 14 bases separating them. The CDR3 is made up of 15 amino acids. The germline CDR1 and CDR2 sequences are SGHRS and YFSETQ. The CDR3 region is CASSLEGQGLNVLTF. The CDR3 nucleotides read TGCGCCAGCAGCTTGGAGGGGCAGGGGTTGAACGTCCTGACTTTC.

In its sample, this clonotype was seen many times. This chain joins TRBV3-1 and TRBJ1-2; possibly TRBD1 for D (5 bases). The CDR3 extends over 15 amino acids. The germline CDR1 and CDR2 sequences are LGHDT and YNNKEL (reference sequence). V lost 6 bases to trimming and J lost 5 bases, with 19 bases between them. The CDR3 loop is CASRYGGNDRYGYTF. Here the CDR3 DNA reads TGTGCCAGCAGGTACGGGGGAAACGACCGATATGGCTACACCTTC.